The 2 T cell receptor beta chains listed next were all sequenced from one sample in a study of shared T cell receptors in the human thymus. Assay used: immunoSEQ multiplex PCR; TCRdb lists only in-frame clones, some missing. The sample has hundreds of thousands of clones, 87% seen once. This sample was also put to use in a study of human thymus T cells.

The sequenced material came from thymocytes. The receptors were sampled from a boy under two years old with a congenital heart defect.

The chain employs TRBV30 and TRBJ2-3; 9 bases line up with TRBD1. This CDR3 is 13 amino acids long. CDR1 is GTSNPN, CDR2 SVGIG, per germline (reference sequence). With 8 bases clipped from V and 4 bases from J, the junction kept 7 bases outside the gene matches. The CDR3 region is CAGSGQGSDTQYF. CDR3 bases: TGTGCCGGATCGGGACAGGGATCAGATACGCAGTATTTT. Complete variable domain (other parts from reference TRBV30 and TRBJ2-3): SQTIHQWPATLVQPVGSPLSLECTVEGTSNPNLYWYRQAAGRGLQLLFYSVGIGQISSEVPQNLSASRPQDRQFILSSKKLLLSDSGFYLCAGSGQGSDTQYFGPGTRLTVL.

This chain uses TRBV6-5 with TRBJ2-7; 7 positions agree with TRBD1. The CDR3 totals 15 residues. Germline V gives CDR1 MNHEY, CDR2 SVGAGI. The junction had 11 bases not matched to a gene; V was cut back by 5 bases and J by 4 bases. The CDR3 loop is CASSPTRDSRYEQYF. Written as DNA, the CDR3 is TGTGCCAGCAGTCCTACCCGGGACAGCCGGTACGAGCAGTACTTC.